These 28 T cell receptor beta chains originate from one sample sequenced in a study of blood T cell repertoires in COVID-19. Libraries were prepared by immunoSEQ multiplex PCR; TCRdb keeps only in-frame clonotypes and omits some of them. Of 350,000 to 450,000 clones listed, 75% to 90% were seen once; the top ten hold approximately 5.4%. Source material: PBMCs or T cells enriched from blood (not recorded which). Source of these receptors: a woman in her fifties or sixties who had recovered from COVID-19.

V gene TRBV19 combines with J gene TRBJ1-6; D is perhaps TRBD1 (5 bases). This CDR3 is 13 amino acids long. The germline V and J ends were trimmed by 5 bases and 6 bases, with 8 bases remaining between them. Germline V gives CDR1 LNHDA, CDR2 SQIVND (reference sequence). Written as DNA, the CDR3 is TGTGCCAGTAGTCAGGGATTTAATTCACCCCTCCACTTT. Translation: CASSQGFNSPLHF.

The genes are TRBV5-5 and TRBJ1-2, with 7 bases fitting TRBD1. The CDR3 is 14 residues long. V shed 0 bases, J shed 5 bases, and the junction held 4 bases outside the gene matches. Germline CDR1 reads SGHKS; CDR2 reads YYEKEE (reference sequence). CDR3 amino acids: CASSLGDSTYGYTF. In DNA, the CDR3 is TGTGCCAGCAGCTTGGGGGACAGCACTTATGGCTACACCTTC. Full variable domain (outside the CDR3, taken from reference TRBV5-5 and TRBJ1-2): DAGVTQSPTHLIKTRGQQVTLRCSPISGHKSVSWYQQVLGQGPQFIFQYYEKEERGRGNFPDRFSARQFPNYSSELNVNALLLGDSALYLCASSLGDSTYGYTFGSGTRLTVV.

The chain has TRBV4-1 and TRBJ1-2; tentative D call: TRBD1 (5 bases). CDR1 MGHRA and CDR2 YSYEKL come from the germline V gene. The length of the CDR3 is 14 residues. The V gene lost 7 bases and the J gene lost 5 bases, with 17 bases spanning the gap. The CDR3 DNA is TGCGCCAGCACCCCCCGGGAGGGGTCGTATGGCTACACCTTC. Amino acids: CASTPREGSYGYTF.

This sequence joins TRBV4-1 and TRBJ1-5; D is unclear. CDR1 is MGHRA, CDR2 YSYEKL, per germline. V was clipped by 0 bases and J by 0 bases, with 3 bases between them. CDR3 size: 14 residues. The CDR3 DNA reads TGCGCCAGCAGCCAAGATCGTAGCAATCAGCCCCAGCATTTT. It encodes CASSQDRSNQPQHF.

V and J are TRBV6-5 and TRBJ1-1; 7 bases align to TRBD1. The V gene end was trimmed by 8 bases and the J gene end by 1 base; junction bases not matched to a gene: 4. This CDR3 is 13 amino acids long. The V gene's germline CDR1 is MNHEY and CDR2 SVGAGI. The CDR3 reads CASHGTANTEAFF. CDR3 DNA sequence: TGTGCCAGCCATGGGACAGCGAACACTGAAGCTTTCTTT.

This chain joins TRBV27 and TRBJ1-2; TRBD1 agrees at 7 bases. Losses at the gene ends were 5 bases for V and 3 bases for J; bases not matched to a gene: 6. From germline, CDR1 is MNHEY and CDR2 SMNVEV (reference sequence). This CDR3 spans 14 amino acids. The CDR3, as DNA: TGTGCCAGCAGTCGACAGGGTGAGGACTATGGCTACACCTTC. Its protein is CASSRQGEDYGYTF.

The chain has TRBV2 and TRBJ2-3, with TRBD1 identical over 9 bases. The CDR3 is made up of 15 amino acids. V shed 6 bases and J 6 bases; nucleotides not matched to a gene: 10. CDR1 is SNHLY, CDR2 FYNNEI, per germline. CDR3 loop: CASRHTGGVLDTQYF. CDR3 nucleotide sequence: TGTGCCAGCAGACACACAGGGGGCGTTTTGGATACGCAGTATTTT.

This rearrangement joins TRBV9 to TRBJ1-2; possible D gene TRBD1, 6 bases. CDR1 is SGDLS, CDR2 YYNGEE, per germline. The V end lost 3 bases, the J end lost 8 bases, and 17 bases lay between the germline ends. The CDR3 totals 14 residues. In nucleotides, the CDR3 is TGTGCCAGCAGCGCCCACCCCGGGACACGCGGCTACACCTTC. Protein: CASSAHPGTRGYTF.

In the case of this clone: The junction shows a germline mismatch at one end, possibly a read error. The V and J genes are TRBV27 and TRBJ2-2; D possibly corresponds to TRBD2 (5 bases). The CDR3 consists of 15 residues. Looked up from germline, CDR1 is MNHEY and CDR2 is SMNVEV (reference sequence). The DNA of the CDR3 is TGTGCCAGCACCCTAAGGGCGCCCAACACCGGGAAGCTGTTTTTT. This translates into CASTLRAPNTGKLFF.

The rearrangement uses TRBV7-2 and TRBJ1-3; D is perhaps TRBD1 (5 bases). This CDR3 has 16 amino acids. Trimming took off 5 bases at V and 4 bases at J, with 18 bases between the two ends. Per germline, CDR1 SGHTA and CDR2 FQGNSA. CDR3 sequence reads: CASSPLSGVSGNTIYF. In DNA form, the CDR3 reads TGTGCCAGCAGCCCGTTGTCGGGGGTTTCCGGAAACACCATATATTTT.

The rearrangement joins TRBV7-9 to TRBJ1-1; D unresolved. The V end lost 5 bases, the J end lost 4 bases, and 14 bases lay between the germline ends. The CDR3 consists of 14 residues. Looked up from germline, CDR1 is SEHNR and CDR2 is FQNEAQ (reference sequence). The CDR3 protein is CASSPEVFATEAFF. CDR3 nucleotides: TGTGCCAGCAGCCCCGAGGTTTTCGCCACTGAAGCTTTCTTT.

The CDR3 is CASRSSYNSPLHF. CDR3 DNA sequence: TGTGCCAGCCGGAGCTCCTATAATTCACCCCTCCACTTT. This sequence joins TRBV12-3 or TRBV12-4 and TRBJ1-6, with no clear D. The V end lost 8 bases, the J end lost 0 bases, and 5 bases lay between the germline ends. The CDR3 has 13 amino acids.

This chain joins TRBV7-3 and TRBJ2-6, with D perhaps TRBD1 (6 bases). The CDR3 extends over 18 amino acids. The V end lost 2 bases, the J end lost 0 bases, and 14 bases lay between the germline ends. Per the germline V gene, CDR1 is SGHTA and CDR2 is FQGTGA. CDR3 DNA: TGTGCCAGCAGCTTATTTCACAGGGCGAGCTCTGGGGCCAACGTCCTGACTTTC. It is translated as CASSLFHRASSGANVLTF.

CDR3 nucleotides: TGTGCCAGCAGCCAAGGTTCACTAGCGGGCAGGGAGACCCAGTACTTC. This translates into CASSQGSLAGRETQYF. This chain connects TRBV3-1 (or the pseudogene TRBV3-2) to TRBJ2-5, with 9 bases aligning to TRBD2. Germline CDR1 and CDR2: LGHDT and YNNKEL (reference sequence). This CDR3 has 16 amino acids. V was pared by 1 base and J by 5 bases, with 8 bases of the junction left unmatched.

CDR3 amino acids: CASSFSGLGNSPLHF. The CDR3, as DNA: TGTGCCAGCAGCTTCTCGGGACTGGGGAATTCACCCCTCCACTTT. V usage is TRBV7-2 and J usage is TRBJ1-6; tentative D call: TRBD1 (5 bases). The CDR3 runs 15 residues. Germline V lookup: CDR1 SGHTA, CDR2 FQGNSA. The ends were cut back, 3 bases at V and 7 bases at J, with 13 bases in the middle. Combining the CDR3 with reference TRBV7-2 and TRBJ1-6 gives the whole variable domain GAGVSQSPSNKVTEKGKDVELRCDPISGHTALYWYRQSLGQGLEFLIYFQGNSAPDKSGLPSDRFSAERTGGSVSTLTIQRTQQEDSAVYLCASSFSGLGNSPLHFGNGTRLTVT.

V and J are TRBV28 and TRBJ1-5, with 9 bases identical to TRBD1. CDR3 length: 19 amino acids. With V trimmed by 3 bases and J by 1 base, 13 bases remained unmatched. Germline CDR1 reads MDHEN; CDR2 reads SYDVKM. CDR3 in amino acids: CASSFYGTGFYPSNQPQHF. CDR3 bases: TGTGCCAGCAGTTTTTATGGGACAGGGTTTTATCCGAGCAATCAGCCCCAGCATTTT.

The chain employs TRBV11-3 and TRBJ2-3; 12 nucleotides line up with TRBD1. The CDR3 runs 15 residues. J was trimmed by 3 bases and V by 6 bases; bases with no gene match: 4. Germline loops: CDR1 SGHNT, CDR2 YENEEA. This CDR3 is CASRGTGGNTDTQYF. The CDR3 DNA follows: TGTGCCAGCAGGGGGACAGGGGGCAATACAGATACGCAGTATTTT.

This sequence joins TRBV7-2 and TRBJ2-6; D not certain. The V gene lost 1 base and the J gene lost 5 bases, with 9 bases spanning the gap. This CDR3 is 15 amino acids long. In germline, CDR1 is SGHTA, CDR2 FQGNSA. CDR3 nucleotide sequence: TGTGCCAGCAGCTTAGGAAGAGACAGGGCCAACGTCCTGACTTTC. It codes for CASSLGRDRANVLTF.

J is TRBJ1-2 and V is TRBV10-1; D may be TRBD1 (5 bases). The CDR3 loop spans 16 amino acids. Germline V CDR1 and CDR2: WNHNN, SYGVQD (reference sequence). Trimming left V 6 bases short and J 4 bases short, with 21 bases between. CDR3 sequence reads: CASRLLRGPTLYGYTF. For the CDR3, the DNA is TGCGCCAGCAGGCTCCTTAGGGGTCCCACACTCTATGGCTACACCTTC.

The chain uses TRBV5-6 and TRBJ1-2; 7 nucleotides match TRBD1. V shed 4 bases and J 4 bases; nucleotides not matched to a gene: 10. CDR3 length: 15 residues. Germline loops: CDR1 SGHDT, CDR2 YYEEEE. The chain's CDR3 is CASSLLAQGSYGYTF. The CDR3 DNA reads as TGTGCCAGCAGCCTGTTGGCACAGGGGAGCTATGGCTACACCTTC.

The chain carries TRBV9 and TRBJ2-7, with D perhaps matching TRBD2 (6 bases). V was pared by 0 bases and J by 4 bases, with 14 bases between. Germline loops: CDR1 SGDLS, CDR2 YYNGEE. The CDR3 is 15 residues long. As DNA, the CDR3 is TGTGCCAGCAGCGTAGGATGGGGGGTGACTTACGAGCAGTACTTC. This codes for CASSVGWGVTYEQYF.

V is TRBV5-6 and J is TRBJ2-6; the D is unclear. Germline CDR1 is SGHDT and CDR2 is YYEEEE. V gave up 2 bases and J gave up 7 bases, with 7 bases separating them. The CDR3 sequence is 13 residues long. The CDR3 sequence: CASSLKAANVLTF. In DNA, the CDR3 is TGTGCCAGCAGCTTAAAAGCAGCCAACGTCCTGACTTTC. The full variable domain, with the rest looked up from reference TRBV5-6 and TRBJ2-6, is DAGVTQSPTHLIKTRGQQVTLRCSPKSGHDTVSWYQQALGQGPQFIFQYYEEEERQRGNFPDRFSGHQFPNYSSELNVNALLLGDSALYLCASSLKAANVLTFGAGSRLTVL.

V and J are TRBV28 and TRBJ1-1; D may be TRBD1 (6 bases). V was cut by 3 bases and J by 11 bases, with 13 bases left in between. Germline lookup yields CDR1 MDHEN and CDR2 SYDVKM. This CDR3 contains 12 residues. The CDR3 here is CASSFQGMGAFF. CDR3 nucleotide sequence: TGTGCCAGCAGTTTTCAGGGGATGGGGGCTTTCTTT. The entire variable domain, with the rest obtained from reference TRBV28 and TRBJ1-1, is as follows: DVKVTQSSRYLVKRTGEKVFLECVQDMDHENMFWYRQDPGLGLRLIYFSYDVKMKEKGDIPEGYSVSREKKERFSLILESASTNQTSMYLCASSFQGMGAFFGQGTRLTVV.

This clone was found a few times. This sequence joins TRBV3-1 (or the pseudogene TRBV3-2) and TRBJ2-5; D uncertain. V lost 0 bases to trimming and J lost 4 bases, with 9 bases between them. Germline V gene lookup returns CDR1 LGHDT and CDR2 YNNKEL (reference sequence). The CDR3 runs 14 residues. The chain's CDR3 is CASSQEWAGETQYF. The CDR3 region has the DNA TGTGCCAGCAGCCAAGAATGGGCAGGAGAGACCCAGTACTTC.

The rearrangement joins TRBV19 to TRBJ1-5, with 8 bases lining up with TRBD1. The CDR3 runs 17 residues. Trimming cost V 8 bases and J 0 bases; bases outside gene matches: 12. The V gene's germline CDR1 is LNHDA and CDR2 SQIVND (reference sequence). The CDR3 protein is CASDPGGLGYSNQPQHF. CDR3 DNA sequence: TGTGCCAGTGATCCAGGGGGCCTTGGGTATAGCAATCAGCCCCAGCATTTT.

CDR3 region: CASSLGPDSNQPQHF. DNA of the CDR3: TGTGCCAGCAGCTTGGGGCCAGATAGCAATCAGCCCCAGCATTTT. This chain links TRBV5-6 with TRBJ1-5, with unresolved D. The CDR3 totals 15 residues. CDR1 and CDR2 (germline): SGHDT, YYEEEE. Trimming removed 0 bases at V and 0 bases at J, with 7 bases between.

The chain carries TRBV2 and TRBJ1-1; tentatively, D is TRBD1 (6 bases). Germline V lookup: CDR1 SNHLY, CDR2 FYNNEI. The germline V and J ends were trimmed by 5 bases and 4 bases, with 14 bases remaining between them. The CDR3 is 14 residues long. The CDR3 region is CASSWAGVGTEAFF. As DNA, the CDR3 is TGTGCCAGCAGTTGGGCAGGGGTCGGCACTGAAGCTTTCTTT.

This chain connects TRBV6-5 to TRBJ2-1; 9 bases map to TRBD2. CDR1 is MNHEY and CDR2 is SVGAGI in the germline V gene. After removal of 5 bases from V and 4 bases from J, the junction contained 3 bases not matched to a gene. There are 14 residues in the CDR3. For the CDR3, the DNA is TGTGCCAGCAGTAGGACTAGCGCATACAATGAGCAGTTCTTC. This sequence encodes CASSRTSAYNEQFF.